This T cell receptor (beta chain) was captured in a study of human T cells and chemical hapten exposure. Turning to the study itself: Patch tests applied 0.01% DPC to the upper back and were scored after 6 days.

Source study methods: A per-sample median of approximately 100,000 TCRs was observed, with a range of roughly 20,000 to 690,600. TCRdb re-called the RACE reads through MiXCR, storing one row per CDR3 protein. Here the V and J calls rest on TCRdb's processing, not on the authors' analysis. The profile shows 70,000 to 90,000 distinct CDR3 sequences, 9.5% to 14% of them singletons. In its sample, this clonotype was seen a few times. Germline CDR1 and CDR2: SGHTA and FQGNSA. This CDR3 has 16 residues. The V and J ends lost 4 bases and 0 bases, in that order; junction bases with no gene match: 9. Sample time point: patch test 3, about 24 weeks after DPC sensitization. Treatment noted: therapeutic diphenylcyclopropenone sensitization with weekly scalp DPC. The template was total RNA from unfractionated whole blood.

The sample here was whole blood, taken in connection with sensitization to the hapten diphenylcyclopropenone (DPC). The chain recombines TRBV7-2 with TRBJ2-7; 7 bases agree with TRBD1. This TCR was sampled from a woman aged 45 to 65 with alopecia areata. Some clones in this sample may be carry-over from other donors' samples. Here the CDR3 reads CASSSSPGTASYEQYF. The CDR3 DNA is TGTGCCAGCAGCTCCTCCCCCGGGACAGCCTCCTACGAGCAGTACTTC.